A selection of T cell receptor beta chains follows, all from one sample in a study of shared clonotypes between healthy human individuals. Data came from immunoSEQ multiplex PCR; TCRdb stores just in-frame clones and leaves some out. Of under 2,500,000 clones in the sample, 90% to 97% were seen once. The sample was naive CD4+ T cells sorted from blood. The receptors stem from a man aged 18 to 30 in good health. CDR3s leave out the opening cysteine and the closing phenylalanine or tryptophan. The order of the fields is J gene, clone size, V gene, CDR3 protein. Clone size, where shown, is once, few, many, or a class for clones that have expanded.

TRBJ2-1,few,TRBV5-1,ASSLDSYNEQF
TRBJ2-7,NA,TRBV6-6,ASRDRDGSSYEQY
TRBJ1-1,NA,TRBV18,ASSPLQGGESTEAF
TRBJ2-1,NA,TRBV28,AISGRGYNEQF
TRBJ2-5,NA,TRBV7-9,ASSLSVETQY
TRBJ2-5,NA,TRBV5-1,ASSFGGGGETQY
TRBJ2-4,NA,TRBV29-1,SVEEGGKNIQY
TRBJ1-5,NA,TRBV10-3,AIRSGVSNQPQH
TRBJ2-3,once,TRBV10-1,ASSEGRAPDTQY
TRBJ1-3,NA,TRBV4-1,ASRPDGSGEPGNTIY
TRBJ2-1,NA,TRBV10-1,ASSVGSTDNEQF
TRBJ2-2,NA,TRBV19,ATSREGRDTGELF
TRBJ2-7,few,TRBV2,ASTLNYEQY
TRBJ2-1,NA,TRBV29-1,SAGRDMGYYEQF
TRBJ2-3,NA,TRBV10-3,AISEAGGGDTQY
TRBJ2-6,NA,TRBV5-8,ASSPKKPGANVLT